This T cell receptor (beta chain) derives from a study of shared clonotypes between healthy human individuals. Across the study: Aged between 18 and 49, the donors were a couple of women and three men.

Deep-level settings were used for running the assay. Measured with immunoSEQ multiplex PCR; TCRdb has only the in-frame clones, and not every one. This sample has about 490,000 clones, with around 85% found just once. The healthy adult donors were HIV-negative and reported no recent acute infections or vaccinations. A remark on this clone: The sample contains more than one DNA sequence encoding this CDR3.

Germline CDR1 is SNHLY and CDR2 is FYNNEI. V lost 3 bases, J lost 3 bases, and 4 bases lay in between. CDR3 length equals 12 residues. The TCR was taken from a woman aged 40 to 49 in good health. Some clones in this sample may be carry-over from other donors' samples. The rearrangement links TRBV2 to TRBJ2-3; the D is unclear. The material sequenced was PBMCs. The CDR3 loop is CASSEGTDTQYF. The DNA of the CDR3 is TGTGCCAGCAGTGAGGGGACAGATACGCAGTATTTT.